These T cell receptor beta chains were read from a single sample in a study of T cell therapy after organ transplantation. Some clones are missing from TCRdb's copy, which holds only in-frame ones; the method was immunoSEQ multiplex PCR. Counted here are roughly 6,200 clones, around 74% occurring once; the ten biggest clones make up 25% to 30%. Antigens of these TCRs are unknown. Sequenced material: CD8+ T cells from blood, taken after autologous CMV-specific T cell therapy. Source of these receptors: a human patient who had received a solid organ transplant and had CMV disease. Some T cells may be the graft donor's. Both conserved end residues are part of each CDR3. The order of the fields is V gene, J gene, CDR3 protein.

v_gene: TRBV7-9
j_gene: TRBJ2-1
CDR3aa: CASSLGGPPSNEQFF

v_gene: TRBV6-5
j_gene: TRBJ2-7
CDR3aa: CASIPQTSGYEQYF

v_gene: TRBV6-5
j_gene: TRBJ2-7
CDR3aa: CASSYTSTSGSYEQYF

v_gene: TRBV5-6
j_gene: TRBJ2-3
CDR3aa: CASSYLTSGRGTDTQYF

v_gene: TRBV19
j_gene: TRBJ1-3
CDR3aa: CASSISLGNTIYF

v_gene: TRBV13
j_gene: TRBJ2-4
CDR3aa: CASSLVSGAKNIQYF

v_gene: TRBV5-6
j_gene: TRBJ2-5
CDR3aa: CASSLGGSETQYF

v_gene: TRBV4-3
j_gene: TRBJ2-7
CDR3aa: CASSSRMDYEQYF

v_gene: TRBV7-9
j_gene: TRBJ2-1
CDR3aa: CASIHETGPEQFF

v_gene: TRBV2
j_gene: TRBJ2-1
CDR3aa: CASSDSGETGPYNEQFF

v_gene: TRBV4-3
j_gene: TRBJ2-3
CDR3aa: CASSQGVAGNTDTQYF

v_gene: TRBV11-2
j_gene: TRBJ1-5
CDR3aa: CASSLGGAGQPQHF

v_gene: TRBV30
j_gene: TRBJ1-2
CDR3aa: CAWAWDNFRDGYTF

v_gene: TRBV13
j_gene: TRBJ2-1
CDR3aa: CASSQESGSTYNEQFF

v_gene: TRBV27
j_gene: TRBJ2-1
CDR3aa: CATRRETSGGSGEQFF

v_gene: TRBV13
j_gene: TRBJ2-7
CDR3aa: CASSPAGQGDYEQYF

v_gene: TRBV7-3
j_gene: TRBJ2-2
CDR3aa: CASSPLGRTNTGELFF

v_gene: TRBV7-2
j_gene: TRBJ2-1
CDR3aa: CASSFGTSNHNEQFF

v_gene: TRBV4-2
j_gene: TRBJ2-7
CDR3aa: CASSFGTSGGNEQYF

v_gene: TRBV9
j_gene: TRBJ2-3
CDR3aa: CASSARRAADTQYF

v_gene: TRBV5-8
j_gene: TRBJ2-1
CDR3aa: CASSLAWEGQYNEQFF

v_gene: TRBV5-8
j_gene: TRBJ1-5
CDR3aa: CASTQLAAKRPQHF

v_gene: TRBV4-2
j_gene: TRBJ2-7
CDR3aa: CASSQPSGPSYEQYF

v_gene: TRBV9
j_gene: TRBJ1-3
CDR3aa: CASSVGGKLYSGNTIYF

v_gene: TRBV4-1
j_gene: TRBJ2-1
CDR3aa: CASSPTSTNEQFF

v_gene: TRBV7-7
j_gene: TRBJ2-6
CDR3aa: CASSISTPQSRANVLTF

v_gene: TRBV4-3
j_gene: TRBJ2-7
CDR3aa: CASSQVFKPSVYEQYF

v_gene: TRBV27
j_gene: TRBJ2-7
CDR3aa: CASSGGIRWGTSGSSLPYEQYF

v_gene: TRBV7-9
j_gene: TRBJ2-2
CDR3aa: CASSLGPGELFF

v_gene: TRBV7-3
j_gene: TRBJ1-2
CDR3aa: CASSLGQGPYGYTF

v_gene: TRBV4-3
j_gene: TRBJ1-1
CDR3aa: CASSQDWSGQAYTEAFF

v_gene: TRBV19
j_gene: TRBJ2-1
CDR3aa: CAGSAGGGNEQFF

v_gene: TRBV27
j_gene: TRBJ2-7
CDR3aa: CASRGTGGYEQYF

v_gene: TRBV28
j_gene: TRBJ2-1
CDR3aa: CASSLLAGQYNEQFF

v_gene: TRBV11-2
j_gene: TRBJ2-7
CDR3aa: CASSFRGDEQYF

v_gene: TRBV6-4
j_gene: TRBJ2-1
CDR3aa: CASSEREGAYNEQFF

v_gene: TRBV4-1
j_gene: TRBJ1-5
CDR3aa: CASSQDRGSDQPQHF

v_gene: TRBV5-6
j_gene: TRBJ2-3
CDR3aa: CASSPGLYHGTDTQYF

v_gene: TRBV5-1
j_gene: TRBJ2-7
CDR3aa: CASSLIGGAYEQYF

v_gene: TRBV30
j_gene: TRBJ2-7
CDR3aa: CAWVRGVDYYEQYF

v_gene: TRBV29-1
j_gene: TRBJ2-1
CDR3aa: CSEGLAGMYNEQFF

v_gene: TRBV4-1
j_gene: TRBJ2-7
CDR3aa: CASSQVAGHRYEQYF

v_gene: TRBV7-2
j_gene: TRBJ2-7
CDR3aa: CASSLWGTDEQYF

v_gene: TRBV7-2
j_gene: TRBJ2-5
CDR3aa: CASSPRLAGGRETQYF

v_gene: TRBV5-3
j_gene: TRBJ2-7
CDR3aa: CARSLEQERGYEQYF

v_gene: TRBV11-2
j_gene: TRBJ2-7
CDR3aa: CASSSPGTSYEQYF

v_gene: TRBV19
j_gene: TRBJ2-7
CDR3aa: CASSPGTGGSYEQYF

v_gene: TRBV5-4
j_gene: TRBJ2-1
CDR3aa: CASSLGNEQFF

v_gene: TRBV7-9
j_gene: TRBJ1-2
CDR3aa: CASSSYKTGTEDYGYTF

v_gene: TRBV7-9
j_gene: TRBJ2-2
CDR3aa: CASSLVGRNTGELFF

v_gene: TRBV7-2
j_gene: TRBJ2-7
CDR3aa: CASSLNDRVTYEQYF

v_gene: TRBV19
j_gene: TRBJ2-1
CDR3aa: CASSPGLHAYNEQFF

v_gene: TRBV5-1
j_gene: TRBJ2-7
CDR3aa: CASSQDSFQSSYEQYF

v_gene: TRBV13
j_gene: TRBJ1-5
CDR3aa: CASSRQGDNQPQHF